Given below is one T cell receptor beta chain in context. The antigen is undetermined. This sample is part of a study of T cell responses to AZD1222 COVID-19 vaccine. The study's findings and limits: Spike was spanned by vaccine-associated CD4 TCRs, which were dominant at 160-218 and 743-854.

Profiling relied on immunoSEQ multiplex PCR, and the TCRdb table lists in-frame clones only, not all of them. The data contain tens of thousands of clones, 89% of them singletons. The TCR originated in an adult who received the AZD1222 COVID-19 vaccine. Sequencing used peripheral blood, obtained 28 days after the second AZD1222 dose.

The CDR3 here is CAISPGLSVSYEQYF. CDR3 DNA: TGTGCCATCAGCCCGGGACTTTCTGTCTCCTACGAGCAGTACTTC. The V gene is TRBV10-3, the J gene TRBJ2-7; the D gene is possibly TRBD2 (6 bases). Germline V lookup: CDR1 ENHRY, CDR2 SYGVKD. The ends were cut back, 6 bases at V and 0 bases at J, with 15 bases in the middle. The CDR3 is made up of 15 amino acids.